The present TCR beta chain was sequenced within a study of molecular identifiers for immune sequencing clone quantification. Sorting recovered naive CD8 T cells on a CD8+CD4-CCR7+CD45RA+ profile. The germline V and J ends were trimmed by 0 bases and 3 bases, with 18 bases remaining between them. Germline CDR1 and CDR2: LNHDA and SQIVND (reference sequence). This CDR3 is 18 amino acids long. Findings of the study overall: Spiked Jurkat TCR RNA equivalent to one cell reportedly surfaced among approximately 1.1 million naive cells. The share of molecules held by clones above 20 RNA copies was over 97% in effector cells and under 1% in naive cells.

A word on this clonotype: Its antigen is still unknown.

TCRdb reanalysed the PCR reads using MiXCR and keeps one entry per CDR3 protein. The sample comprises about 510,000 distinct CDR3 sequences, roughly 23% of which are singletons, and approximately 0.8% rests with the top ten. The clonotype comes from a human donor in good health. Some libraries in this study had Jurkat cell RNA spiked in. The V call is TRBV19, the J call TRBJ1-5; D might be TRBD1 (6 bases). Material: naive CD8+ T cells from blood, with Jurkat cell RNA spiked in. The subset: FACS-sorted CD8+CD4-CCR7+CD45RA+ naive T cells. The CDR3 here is CASSIERGGEVSNQPQHF. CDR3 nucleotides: TGTGCCAGTAGTATAGAAAGGGGGGGAGAGGTCTCCAATCAGCCCCAGCATTTT.